This TCR beta chain emerged from a study of blood T cell repertoires in COVID-19. Study details: Acute-phase and convalescent COVID-19 samples originated in the United States, Italy and Spain. T cells, B-cell-depleted T cells, or PBMCs supplied cDNA or gDNA.

In the original processing: For nucleated cells, counts were estimated from reference gene primer amplification. The assay was immunoSEQ multiplex PCR, and TCRdb's table has in-frame clones only and misses some. The D gene and trimming were derived from the DNA, and the V and J assignments and clone size from that table. The table records about 220,000 clones, under 90% of them present only once. The CDR3 contains 16 residues. The J segment lost 1 base and the V segment lost 5 bases, leaving 6 bases of the junction unmatched. The germline gives CDR1 LGHNA, CDR2 YNFKEQ. The receptor comes from a woman older than 75 with acute or convalescent COVID-19. The gene calls are TRBV4-2 and TRBJ2-2, with 8 bases aligning to TRBD1. Sequencing was done on a sample of peripheral blood. CDR3 sequence (DNA): TGTGCCAGCAGCTATCAGGGACAGGTGAACACCGGGGAGCTGTTTTTT. Protein product: CASSYQGQVNTGELFF.